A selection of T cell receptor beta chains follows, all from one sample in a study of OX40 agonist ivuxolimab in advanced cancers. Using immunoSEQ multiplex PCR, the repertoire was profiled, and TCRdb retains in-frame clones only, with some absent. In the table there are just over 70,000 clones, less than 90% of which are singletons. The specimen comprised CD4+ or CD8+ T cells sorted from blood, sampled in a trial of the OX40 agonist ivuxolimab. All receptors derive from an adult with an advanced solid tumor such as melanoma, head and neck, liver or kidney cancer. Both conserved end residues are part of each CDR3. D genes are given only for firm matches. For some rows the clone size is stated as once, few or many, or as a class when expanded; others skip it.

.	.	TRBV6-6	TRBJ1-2	TGTGCCAGCAGTTCAGGAGGGAGTAATGGCTACACCTTC	CASSSGGSNGYTF
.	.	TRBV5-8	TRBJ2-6	TGTGCCAGCAGCTTGGACCGCTCTGGGGCCAACGTCCTGACTTTC	CASSLDRSGANVLTF
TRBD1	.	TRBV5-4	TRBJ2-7	TGTGCCAGCAGCTCGACACGACAGGGGCGACCCTACGAGCAGTACTTC	CASSSTRQGRPYEQYF
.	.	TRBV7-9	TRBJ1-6	TGCGCCAGCAGCTTAAGCGGTACAAATTCACCCCTCCACTTT	CASSLSGTNSPLHF
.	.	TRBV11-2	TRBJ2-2	TGTGCCAGCAGCTCCGGAAGGGGGGCCGGCGCCGGGGAGCTGTTTTTT	CASSSGRGAGAGELFF
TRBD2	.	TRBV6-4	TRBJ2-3	TGTGCCAGCAGTGACTGGTCTAGCGGGGGGACGACGCAGTATTTT	CASSDWSSGGTTQYF
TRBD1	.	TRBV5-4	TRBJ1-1	TGTGCCAGCAGCATAGGGGGGACAGATACAGTGAACACTGAAGCTTTCTTT	CASSIGGTDTVNTEAFF
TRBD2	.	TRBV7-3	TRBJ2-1	TGTGCCAGCAGGTTAATAGCGGGAGCGTACAATGAGCAGTTCTTC	CASRLIAGAYNEQFF
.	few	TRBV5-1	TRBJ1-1	TGCGCCAGCAGCTTGGTTGAAGGGAACACTGAAGCTTTCTTT	CASSLVEGNTEAFF
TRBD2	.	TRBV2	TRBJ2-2	TGTGCCAGCAGTGCGGGGCTAGCGGGGGGGCGGACCGGGGAGCTGTTTTTT	CASSAGLAGGRTGELFF
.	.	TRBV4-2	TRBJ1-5	TGTGCCAGCAGCCAAGAGGCAGGACCGGGACCCGGCGGGCAGCCCCAGCATTTT	CASSQEAGPGPGGQPQHF
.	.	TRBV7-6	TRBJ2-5	TGTGCCAGCAGCCCCCGCCTGCTAGAGACCCAGTACTTC	CASSPRLLETQYF